This is a list of T cell receptor beta chains from one sample in a study of T cell responses to AZD1222 COVID-19 vaccine. The repertoire was sequenced with immunoSEQ multiplex PCR; TCRdb's copy has only in-frame clones and lacks some. Here the sample spans about 150,000 clones, about nine tenths being singletons. Material: peripheral blood, obtained on day 0 of AZD1222 vaccination. The receptors derive from an adult in good health. The CDR3 runs from the conserved cysteine through the conserved F or W. Fields, in order: D gene, clone size, J gene, V gene, CDR3 protein, CDR3 DNA. A D gene is named only where the DNA matches it firmly. Some rows have no size entry. The others give once, few or many, or a class for an expanded clone.

D: TRBD1; size: NA; J: TRBJ2-7; V: TRBV7-9; CDR3: CASSSGDRSYEQYF; DNA: TGTGCCAGCAGCTCTGGGGACAGATCCTACGAGCAGTACTTC
D: NA; size: NA; J: TRBJ2-2; V: TRBV15; CDR3: CATSSQNTGELFF; DNA: TGTGCCACCAGCAGTCAGAACACCGGGGAGCTGTTTTTT
D: NA; size: once; J: TRBJ1-1; V: TRBV29-1; CDR3: CSVQPGNTEAFF; DNA: TGCAGCGTTCAACCAGGGAACACTGAAGCTTTCTTT
D: NA; size: once; J: TRBJ2-4; V: TRBV19; CDR3: CASTTGGLVAKNIQYF; DNA: TGTGCCAGTACCACCGGGGGGCTGGTAGCCAAAAACATTCAGTACTTC
D: TRBD2; size: NA; J: TRBJ2-3; V: TRBV11-3; CDR3: CASSSDLAGGGADTQYF; DNA: TGTGCCAGCAGCTCAGATTTAGCGGGAGGGGGTGCAGATACGCAGTATTTT
D: TRBD1; size: NA; J: TRBJ1-1; V: TRBV7-2; CDR3: CASSSQGTNTEAFF; DNA: TGTGCCAGCAGTTCACAGGGGACTAACACTGAAGCTTTCTTT
D: NA; size: NA; J: TRBJ1-3; V: TRBV6-5; CDR3: CASSPRRSGNTIYF; DNA: TGTGCCAGCAGTCCCCGGCGGTCTGGAAACACCATATATTTT
D: NA; size: NA; J: TRBJ1-5; V: TRBV19; CDR3: CASMGLYSNQPQHF; DNA: TGTGCCAGTATGGGACTTTATAGCAATCAGCCCCAGCATTTT
D: NA; size: once; J: TRBJ1-3; V: TRBV30; CDR3: CAWNIGGPSGNTIYF; DNA: TGTGCCTGGAATATTGGGGGCCCCTCTGGAAACACCATATATTTT
D: TRBD1; size: NA; J: TRBJ1-2; V: TRBV4-3; CDR3: CASSQDDRDSYGYTF; DNA: TGCGCCAGCAGCCAAGACGACAGGGATAGCTATGGCTACACCTTC
D: TRBD2; size: NA; J: TRBJ2-1; V: TRBV19; CDR3: CASSTPSGGDNEQFF; DNA: TGTGCCAGTAGTACCCCTAGCGGAGGGGACAATGAGCAGTTCTTC
D: TRBD1; size: NA; J: TRBJ1-6; V: TRBV7-9; CDR3: CASSLRQGANSPLHF; DNA: TGTGCCAGCAGCTTGCGCCAGGGGGCGAATTCACCCCTCCACTTT
D: NA; size: once; J: TRBJ1-1; V: TRBV10-3; CDR3: CAISRAGRREGTEAFF; DNA: TGTGCCATCAGCCGGGCTGGACGGAGAGAGGGGACTGAAGCTTTCTTT
D: TRBD2; size: once; J: TRBJ2-1; V: TRBV11-1; CDR3: CASTSGRAFVDEQFF; DNA: TGTGCCAGTACTAGCGGGAGGGCGTTTGTAGATGAGCAGTTCTTC
D: TRBD2; size: NA; J: TRBJ2-7; V: TRBV7-9; CDR3: CASSLQSLAGAYEQYF; DNA: TGTGCCAGCAGCTTACAGTCCCTAGCGGGAGCCTACGAGCAGTACTTC
D: NA; size: NA; J: TRBJ1-4; V: TRBV4-3; CDR3: CASSQDTGGRANEKLFF; DNA: TGCGCCAGCAGCCAAGATACGGGGGGCCGGGCTAATGAAAAACTGTTTTTT
D: NA; size: NA; J: TRBJ2-5; V: TRBV15; CDR3: CATSRRQSQETQYF; DNA: TGTGCCACCAGCCGTCGACAGTCCCAAGAGACCCAGTACTTC
D: NA; size: once; J: TRBJ2-3; V: TRBV29-1; CDR3: CSVDWGAKDTQYF; DNA: TGCAGCGTTGATTGGGGTGCCAAAGATACGCAGTATTTT
D: TRBD2; size: NA; J: TRBJ2-1; V: TRBV19; CDR3: CATRVRLAGVSSYNEQFF; DNA: TGTGCCACTAGGGTCAGGCTAGCGGGAGTCTCCTCCTACAATGAGCAGTTCTTC
D: NA; size: NA; J: TRBJ1-4; V: TRBV18; CDR3: CASSPGGQPATNEKLFF; DNA: TGTGCCAGCTCACCAGGCGGACAGCCTGCAACTAATGAAAAACTGTTTTTT
D: TRBD2; size: NA; J: TRBJ2-1; V: TRBV9; CDR3: CASSGPGLAVTSSYNEQFF; DNA: TGTGCCAGCAGCGGACCGGGACTAGCGGTGACTAGCTCCTACAATGAGCAGTTCTTC
D: NA; size: NA; J: TRBJ2-1; V: TRBV28; CDR3: CASSRHEELDNEQFF; DNA: TGTGCCAGCAGCCGGCACGAGGAGTTGGACAATGAGCAGTTCTTC
D: NA; size: NA; J: TRBJ1-1; V: TRBV11-2; CDR3: CASSLTQVGTEAFF; DNA: TGTGCCAGCAGCTTGACACAGGTCGGCACTGAAGCTTTCTTT
D: NA; size: once; J: TRBJ2-1; V: TRBV6-4; CDR3: CASSDSENNEQFF; DNA: TGTGCCAGCAGTGACTCGGAAAACAATGAGCAGTTCTTC
D: TRBD1; size: NA; J: TRBJ2-1; V: TRBV7-2; CDR3: CASSLAGTATDEQFF; DNA: TGTGCCAGCAGCTTGGCCGGGACAGCCACCGATGAGCAGTTCTTC
D: NA; size: NA; J: TRBJ1-3; V: TRBV18; CDR3: CASSPGRDGNTIYF; DNA: TGTGCCAGCTCACCGGGCAGGGATGGAAACACCATATATTTT
D: TRBD2; size: NA; J: TRBJ2-5; V: TRBV5-1; CDR3: CASSGGSRRVETQYF; DNA: TGCGCCAGCAGCGGCGGGAGTCGACGGGTAGAGACCCAGTACTTC
D: NA; size: NA; J: TRBJ1-6; V: TRBV28; CDR3: CATYGRRDSPLHF; DNA: TGTGCCACCTACGGCCGGCGGGATTCACCCCTCCACTTT